This is a list of T cell receptor beta chains from one sample in a study of cytomegalovirus exposure and HLA in healthy donors. Profiling relied on immunoSEQ multiplex PCR, and the TCRdb table lists in-frame clones only, not all of them. The sample includes approximately 110,000 clones, about four fifths of them seen just once. Sequencing used PBMCs. Receptor source: a man aged 35-49 years in good health and CMV-seronegative. Each CDR3 is given with its conserved first and last residue. D genes are given only for firm matches. A clone size is listed for some rows: how often the clone was seen (once, few, many), or a class if it is expanded.

clone_size: few; cdr3_length: 16; v_call: TRBV15; j_call: TRBJ1-1; d_call: NA; cdr3_nt: TGTGCCACCAGCAGAGATAGTGGCAGGGCGTACACTGAAGCTTTCTTT; cdr3_aa: CATSRDSGRAYTEAFF
clone_size: NA; cdr3_length: 16; v_call: TRBV5-4; j_call: TRBJ1-1; d_call: NA; cdr3_nt: TGTGCCAGCAGCTTGGGACCCCCCCACCGGGGCACTGAAGCTTTCTTT; cdr3_aa: CASSLGPPHRGTEAFF
clone_size: NA; cdr3_length: 15; v_call: TRBV6-1; j_call: TRBJ2-1; d_call: NA; cdr3_nt: TGTGCCAGCAGGATGGCCACCCCGGGGGACAATGAGCAGTTCTTC; cdr3_aa: CASRMATPGDNEQFF
clone_size: NA; cdr3_length: 16; v_call: TRBV11-1; j_call: TRBJ2-2; d_call: TRBD1; cdr3_nt: TGTGCCAGCAGCCCCCACCGGGACAGAGACACCGGGGAGCTGTTTTTT; cdr3_aa: CASSPHRDRDTGELFF
clone_size: NA; cdr3_length: 19; v_call: TRBV7-8; j_call: TRBJ2-5; d_call: NA; cdr3_nt: TGTGCCAGCAGCATCCGATTATCCCGGGACAATACCATCCAAGAGACCCAGTACTTC; cdr3_aa: CASSIRLSRDNTIQETQYF
clone_size: once; cdr3_length: 13; v_call: TRBV7-9; j_call: TRBJ1-5; d_call: NA; cdr3_nt: TGTGCCAGCAGCTTAGATTCGGGACAGCCCCAGCATTTT; cdr3_aa: CASSLDSGQPQHF
clone_size: NA; cdr3_length: 11; v_call: TRBV7-2; j_call: TRBJ2-7; d_call: NA; cdr3_nt: TGTGCCAGCAGCTACGCAGGCGAGCAGTACTTC; cdr3_aa: CASSYAGEQYF
clone_size: once; cdr3_length: 13; v_call: TRBV15; j_call: TRBJ1-2; d_call: NA; cdr3_nt: TGTGCCACCAGCAGACCAGGTACTTGGGGCTACACCTTC; cdr3_aa: CATSRPGTWGYTF
clone_size: NA; cdr3_length: 13; v_call: TRBV27; j_call: TRBJ1-5; d_call: NA; cdr3_nt: TGTGCCAGCAGCACAGGTAGCAATCAGCCCCAGCATTTT; cdr3_aa: CASSTGSNQPQHF
clone_size: NA; cdr3_length: 16; v_call: TRBV2; j_call: TRBJ2-7; d_call: NA; cdr3_nt: TGTGCCAGCAGTCCGAATCTGGGGCGGACAACCTACGAGCAGTACTTC; cdr3_aa: CASSPNLGRTTYEQYF
clone_size: NA; cdr3_length: 13; v_call: TRBV5-1; j_call: TRBJ1-1; d_call: NA; cdr3_nt: TGCGCCAGCAGCGGCGACTTGGGCACTGAAGCTTTCTTT; cdr3_aa: CASSGDLGTEAFF
clone_size: NA; cdr3_length: 15; v_call: TRBV4-3; j_call: TRBJ1-4; d_call: NA; cdr3_nt: TGCGCCAGCAGCGCCCAGCCGGACAGAGTTGAAAAACTGTTTTTT; cdr3_aa: CASSAQPDRVEKLFF
clone_size: NA; cdr3_length: 16; v_call: TRBV6-6; j_call: TRBJ2-3; d_call: NA; cdr3_nt: TGTGCCAGCAGTTACTACGCAGGGGTGAGCACAGATACGCAGTATTTT; cdr3_aa: CASSYYAGVSTDTQYF
clone_size: NA; cdr3_length: 14; v_call: TRBV5-1; j_call: TRBJ1-3; d_call: NA; cdr3_nt: TGCGCCAGCAGAGCAGGGGTGGAATGGAACACCATATATTTT; cdr3_aa: CASRAGVEWNTIYF
clone_size: NA; cdr3_length: 15; v_call: TRBV18; j_call: TRBJ1-1; d_call: TRBD1; cdr3_nt: TGTGCCAGCTCAACCCCCCAGGGGGCGAGTACTGAAGCTTTCTTT; cdr3_aa: CASSTPQGASTEAFF
clone_size: NA; cdr3_length: 15; v_call: TRBV12-5; j_call: TRBJ2-2; d_call: TRBD1; cdr3_nt: TGTGCTAGTGGTTACCCGGGACAGGGGAACGGGGAGCTGTTTTTT; cdr3_aa: CASGYPGQGNGELFF
clone_size: NA; cdr3_length: 14; v_call: TRBV5-1; j_call: TRBJ2-3; d_call: NA; cdr3_nt: TGCGCCAGCAGCTCCCGCGACACCACAGATACGCAGTATTTT; cdr3_aa: CASSSRDTTDTQYF
clone_size: NA; cdr3_length: 20; v_call: TRBV4-2; j_call: TRBJ2-5; d_call: TRBD2; cdr3_nt: TGTGCCAGCAGCCAAGGATCGGGTTTTACTAGCGGGGGGATGGGGGAGACCCAGTACTTC; cdr3_aa: CASSQGSGFTSGGMGETQYF
clone_size: NA; cdr3_length: 12; v_call: TRBV7-2; j_call: TRBJ1-1; d_call: NA; cdr3_nt: TGTGCCAGCAGCTTAGAAACAGAGGGAGCTTTCTTT; cdr3_aa: CASSLETEGAFF
clone_size: NA; cdr3_length: 13; v_call: TRBV7-2; j_call: TRBJ2-3; d_call: NA; cdr3_nt: TGTGCCAGCAGCTCGCAGGGTCCAGATACGCAGTATTTT; cdr3_aa: CASSSQGPDTQYF
clone_size: NA; cdr3_length: 16; v_call: TRBV7-2; j_call: TRBJ1-4; d_call: NA; cdr3_nt: TGTGCCAGCAGTCCGTCTAAAGGAGGCGGTATTGAAAAACTGTTTTTT; cdr3_aa: CASSPSKGGGIEKLFF
clone_size: NA; cdr3_length: 15; v_call: TRBV7-3; j_call: TRBJ1-2; d_call: NA; cdr3_nt: TGTGCCAGCAGCCCCCGAACAGGGTCCCACTATGGCTGCACCTTC; cdr3_aa: CASSPRTGSHYGCTF
clone_size: few; cdr3_length: 14; v_call: TRBV15; j_call: TRBJ2-5; d_call: TRBD2; cdr3_nt: TGTGCCACCAGCGGCGAAAGCGGGGGCCGCAGCCAGTACTTC; cdr3_aa: CATSGESGGRSQYF
clone_size: NA; cdr3_length: 15; v_call: TRBV28; j_call: TRBJ2-3; d_call: TRBD1; cdr3_nt: TGTGCCAGCAGTTTGGACAGGGATGGCACAGATACGCAGTATTTT; cdr3_aa: CASSLDRDGTDTQYF
clone_size: NA; cdr3_length: 13; v_call: TRBV13; j_call: TRBJ2-7; d_call: NA; cdr3_nt: TGTGCCAGCAGCCCACGGGGGACCTACGAGCAGTACTTC; cdr3_aa: CASSPRGTYEQYF
clone_size: NA; cdr3_length: 15; v_call: TRBV30; j_call: TRBJ1-2; d_call: TRBD1; cdr3_nt: TGTGCCTGGAGTCCTCGCGGACAGGACGTCTATGGCTACACCTTC; cdr3_aa: CAWSPRGQDVYGYTF
clone_size: NA; cdr3_length: 14; v_call: TRBV6-5; j_call: TRBJ1-5; d_call: NA; cdr3_nt: TGTGCCAGCAGTTACTCTACAGGGAACCAGCCCCAGCATTTT; cdr3_aa: CASSYSTGNQPQHF
clone_size: medium-sized; cdr3_length: 16; v_call: TRBV11-2; j_call: TRBJ2-5; d_call: TRBD1; cdr3_nt: TGTGCCAGCAGCCCCCGCCTAGGACAGGGCCAAGAGACCCAGTACTTC; cdr3_aa: CASSPRLGQGQETQYF
clone_size: NA; cdr3_length: 13; v_call: TRBV5-1; j_call: TRBJ2-7; d_call: NA; cdr3_nt: TGCGCCAGCAGCTTCCAACAGGGCTACGAGCAGTACTTC; cdr3_aa: CASSFQQGYEQYF
clone_size: NA; cdr3_length: 12; v_call: TRBV29-1; j_call: TRBJ2-7; d_call: NA; cdr3_nt: TGCAGCGTTCTTGAGGGGGCCTACGAGCAGTACTTC; cdr3_aa: CSVLEGAYEQYF
clone_size: NA; cdr3_length: 15; v_call: TRBV4-3; j_call: TRBJ1-5; d_call: NA; cdr3_nt: TGCGCCAGCAGCCAAGATCCGAGGCCCAATCAGCCCCAGCATTTT; cdr3_aa: CASSQDPRPNQPQHF
clone_size: NA; cdr3_length: 14; v_call: TRBV11-2; j_call: TRBJ2-1; d_call: TRBD2; cdr3_nt: TGTGCCAGCAGCTACGCGACTAGCGGCAATGAGCAGTTCTTC; cdr3_aa: CASSYATSGNEQFF
clone_size: NA; cdr3_length: 17; v_call: TRBV7-3; j_call: TRBJ2-2; d_call: TRBD2; cdr3_nt: TGTGCCAGCAGCCCTCGGTGGACTAGCGCGGACACCGGGGAGCTGTTTTTT; cdr3_aa: CASSPRWTSADTGELFF
clone_size: once; cdr3_length: 16; v_call: TRBV5-4; j_call: TRBJ2-3; d_call: TRBD2; cdr3_nt: TGTGCCAGCAGCTATGGACTAGCGGGGGCCTTAGATACGCAGTATTTT; cdr3_aa: CASSYGLAGALDTQYF
clone_size: NA; cdr3_length: 14; v_call: TRBV11-2; j_call: TRBJ1-2; d_call: TRBD1; cdr3_nt: TGTGCCAGCAGCTTAGTTGCCCAGGGGGGATATTACACCTTC; cdr3_aa: CASSLVAQGGYYTF
clone_size: NA; cdr3_length: 16; v_call: TRBV5-6; j_call: TRBJ1-6; d_call: NA; cdr3_nt: TGTGCCAGCAGCCCTTTAGAGACAGTGGATAATTCACCCCTCCACTTT; cdr3_aa: CASSPLETVDNSPLHF
clone_size: NA; cdr3_length: 15; v_call: TRBV5-4; j_call: TRBJ2-3; d_call: TRBD2; cdr3_nt: TGTGCCAGCAGCTTGGGGGCGGGGGGAACAGATGCGCAGTATTTT; cdr3_aa: CASSLGAGGTDAQYF
clone_size: NA; cdr3_length: 15; v_call: TRBV6-4; j_call: TRBJ2-1; d_call: TRBD2; cdr3_nt: TGTGCCAGCAGTCGGTCTAGCGGGGTTTACAATGAGCAGTTCTTC; cdr3_aa: CASSRSSGVYNEQFF
clone_size: few; cdr3_length: 13; v_call: TRBV7-9; j_call: TRBJ2-7; d_call: NA; cdr3_nt: TGTGCCAGCAGCTTACCCAGGGGCGGCGAGCAGTACTTC; cdr3_aa: CASSLPRGGEQYF
clone_size: NA; cdr3_length: 16; v_call: TRBV19; j_call: TRBJ2-1; d_call: TRBD1; cdr3_nt: TGTGCCAGTAGGGGCGGACAGGGGGCTTCTCGGGATGAGCAGTTCTTC; cdr3_aa: CASRGGQGASRDEQFF
clone_size: few; cdr3_length: 16; v_call: TRBV19; j_call: TRBJ1-3; d_call: NA; cdr3_nt: TGTGCCAGTAGTACAGGACAGAGTCGCTCTGGAAACACCATATATTTT; cdr3_aa: CASSTGQSRSGNTIYF
clone_size: NA; cdr3_length: 13; v_call: TRBV2; j_call: TRBJ1-1; d_call: NA; cdr3_nt: TGTGCCACCAAACAGGGCGTGAACACTGAAGCTTTCTTT; cdr3_aa: CATKQGVNTEAFF
clone_size: NA; cdr3_length: 14; v_call: TRBV7-9; j_call: TRBJ2-7; d_call: TRBD1; cdr3_nt: TGTGCCAGCAGCTCGGGACAGATTTCCTACGAGCAGTACTTC; cdr3_aa: CASSSGQISYEQYF
clone_size: NA; cdr3_length: 16; v_call: TRBV19; j_call: TRBJ1-5; d_call: NA; cdr3_nt: TGTGCCAGTACCCCGGAGGTGGTTTATAGCAATCAGCCCCAGCATTTT; cdr3_aa: CASTPEVVYSNQPQHF
clone_size: NA; cdr3_length: 15; v_call: TRBV7-3; j_call: TRBJ2-5; d_call: TRBD2; cdr3_nt: TGTGCCAGCAGCTACTCGGGGGGGAACCAAGAGACCCAGTACTTC; cdr3_aa: CASSYSGGNQETQYF
clone_size: NA; cdr3_length: 12; v_call: TRBV19; j_call: TRBJ1-5; d_call: NA; cdr3_nt: TGTGCCAGTAGTACCCGGAGTCAGCCCCAGCATTTT; cdr3_aa: CASSTRSQPQHF
clone_size: few; cdr3_length: 11; v_call: TRBV29-1; j_call: TRBJ1-2; d_call: NA; cdr3_nt: TGCAGCGCTAGAACCTTTGGGGGCTACACCTTC; cdr3_aa: CSARTFGGYTF
clone_size: NA; cdr3_length: 14; v_call: TRBV28; j_call: TRBJ1-5; d_call: NA; cdr3_nt: TGTGCCAGCAGTCCGATAGGGGCCCATCAGCCCCAGCATTTT; cdr3_aa: CASSPIGAHQPQHF
clone_size: NA; cdr3_length: 15; v_call: TRBV7-2; j_call: TRBJ2-3; d_call: TRBD2; cdr3_nt: TGTGCCAGCGGTCTAGCGGGGGGCAACACAGATACGCAGTATTTT; cdr3_aa: CASGLAGGNTDTQYF
clone_size: NA; cdr3_length: 14; v_call: TRBV6-5; j_call: TRBJ2-1; d_call: NA; cdr3_nt: TGTGCCAGCAGTTACTCCTCCCCCGAGGATGAGCAGTTCTTC; cdr3_aa: CASSYSSPEDEQFF
clone_size: NA; cdr3_length: 17; v_call: TRBV5-1; j_call: TRBJ2-3; d_call: TRBD2; cdr3_nt: TGCGCCAGCAGCTCCGGAACCCTAGCGGGGGGCACAGATACGCAGTATTTT; cdr3_aa: CASSSGTLAGGTDTQYF
clone_size: NA; cdr3_length: 15; v_call: TRBV6-5; j_call: TRBJ1-4; d_call: NA; cdr3_nt: TGTGCCAGCAGTATCGGGGGACGATTATCTGAAAAACTGTTTTTT; cdr3_aa: CASSIGGRLSEKLFF
clone_size: few; cdr3_length: 15; v_call: TRBV10-3; j_call: TRBJ2-2; d_call: TRBD1; cdr3_nt: TGTGCCATCCAAGGGGGACAGGGGGCCTCCGGGGAGCTGTTTTTT; cdr3_aa: CAIQGGQGASGELFF
clone_size: NA; cdr3_length: 15; v_call: TRBV7-3; j_call: TRBJ2-1; d_call: NA; cdr3_nt: TGTGCCAGCAGCCAGACCCGGGACACACTGAATGAGCAGTTCTTC; cdr3_aa: CASSQTRDTLNEQFF
clone_size: NA; cdr3_length: 16; v_call: TRBV7-9; j_call: TRBJ2-7; d_call: NA; cdr3_nt: TGTGCCAGCAGCTTAAGGGCGTCGGGGTTGAGCGACGAGCAGTACTTC; cdr3_aa: CASSLRASGLSDEQYF
clone_size: NA; cdr3_length: 14; v_call: TRBV5-1; j_call: TRBJ2-7; d_call: NA; cdr3_nt: TGCGCCAGCAGCTTGGACCCAGCAGGCTACGAGCAGTACTTC; cdr3_aa: CASSLDPAGYEQYF
clone_size: NA; cdr3_length: 12; v_call: TRBV11-3; j_call: TRBJ2-3; d_call: TRBD1; cdr3_nt: TGTGCCAGCAGCTTTCGGGACAGTACGCAGTATTTT; cdr3_aa: CASSFRDSTQYF
clone_size: NA; cdr3_length: 15; v_call: TRBV7-6; j_call: TRBJ2-2; d_call: NA; cdr3_nt: TGTGCCAGCAGCTTAGCGCTCCCGGGCACCGGGGAGCTGTTTTTT; cdr3_aa: CASSLALPGTGELFF
clone_size: few; cdr3_length: 14; v_call: TRBV11-2; j_call: TRBJ2-7; d_call: TRBD1; cdr3_nt: TGTGCCAGCAGCCTCATCTGGGACAGCTACGAGCAGTACTTC; cdr3_aa: CASSLIWDSYEQYF